Following are 13 T cell receptor beta chains from one sample sequenced in a study of vaccination and CD4 T cells after COVID-19. CD4+ T cells that had been cultured provided DNA sequenced with the Oncomine TCR Beta short-read assay. Using its own MiXCR run on the PCR reads, TCRdb lists one record per CDR3 protein. The data show more than 10,000 distinct CDR3 sequences, just over 60% seen once. Treatment here: approximately 9-day PBMC culture with coronavirus spike peptide pools or control peptides (ViraFEST assay). What these receptors recognize is not known. Specimen: CD4+ T cells from blood, cultured in vitro. The receptors come from a human donor who had recovered from COVID-19.

The chain uses TRBV6-2 or TRBV6-3 and TRBJ1-1; no clear D. The germline CDR1 and CDR2 sequences are MNHEY and SVGEGT. CDR3 length equals 13 residues. V gave up 3 bases and J gave up 9 bases, with 14 bases separating them. CDR3 in amino acids: CASSYRVRPQAFF. CDR3 sequence (DNA): TGTGCCAGCAGTTATAGGGTTCGACCTCAAGCTTTCTTT.

The rearrangement links TRBV7-6 to TRBJ1-3; TRBD1 matches 8 bases. Germline V gene sequence: CDR1 SGHVS, CDR2 FNYEAQ. The CDR3 is made up of 16 amino acids. V lost 0 bases and J lost 4; bases outside the gene matches: 5. CDR3 nucleotide sequence: TGTGCCAGCAGCTTAGCGCCGCAGGGGGCGGGAAACACCATATATTTT. Its translation: CASSLAPQGAGNTIYF.

The gene calls are TRBV7-9 and TRBJ1-2, with D possibly TRBD1 on 6 matching bases. The CDR3 is 14 amino acids. V was shortened by 1 base and J by 7 bases, with 13 bases between the two germline ends. In germline, CDR1 is SEHNR, CDR2 FQNEAQ (reference sequence). DNA for the CDR3: TGTGCCAGCAGCTTAGACCGGGGGGCCGGTGGCTACACCTTC. Translated, it gives CASSLDRGAGGYTF.

The chain uses TRBV7-2 and TRBJ1-6, with D possibly TRBD1 on 6 matching bases. V was pared by 3 bases and J by 7 bases, with 13 bases between. The CDR3 spans 15 residues. The germline CDR1 and CDR2 sequences are SGHTA and FQGNSA. Written as DNA, the CDR3 is TGTGCCAGCAGCTTGGGGGGCAGGAGCAATTCACCCCTCCACTTT. Translating it yields CASSLGGRSNSPLHF.

V and J are TRBV25-1 and TRBJ1-5; D not certain. Germline lookup yields CDR1 MGHDK and CDR2 SYGVNS. Trimming removed 4 bases from V and 2 bases from J, with 9 bases in between. The CDR3 covers 14 residues. CDR3 bases: TGTGCCAGCAGTGTGGGAGTGGGCAATCAGCCCCAGCATTTT. Translating gives CASSVGVGNQPQHF.

The chain recombines TRBV20-1 with TRBJ1-2; D perhaps matches TRBD1 (5 bases). Germline lookup yields CDR1 DFQATT and CDR2 SNEGSKA (reference sequence). The CDR3 loop spans 15 amino acids. V was trimmed by 5 bases and J by 5 bases, leaving 21 bases between them. In DNA, the CDR3 is TGCAGTGCTGAATATCGAGGAGGGGAGGGATATGGCTACACCTTC. It yields the protein CSAEYRGGEGYGYTF.

This sequence joins TRBV5-4 and TRBJ1-2, with D unclear. CDR3 length equals 15 residues. The V gene's germline CDR1 is SGHNT and CDR2 YYREEE (reference sequence). Trimming removed 0 bases from V and 4 bases from J, with 13 bases in between. This CDR3 is CASSLALSAGYGYTF. In DNA, the CDR3 is TGTGCCAGCAGCTTGGCCCTCTCGGCGGGCTATGGCTACACCTTC. Full variable domain (missing parts from reference TRBV5-4 and TRBJ1-2): ETGVTQSPTHLIKTRGQQVTLRCSSQSGHNTVSWYQQALGQGPQFIFQYYREEENGRGNFPPRFSGLQFPNYSSELNVNALELDDSALYLCASSLALSAGYGYTFGSGTRLTVV.

This clonotype was observed once. The chain has TRBV7-8 and TRBJ2-1; D is unclear. With 1 base removed from V and 8 bases from J, the gap between germline ends came to 24 bases. The length of the CDR3 is 18 residues. Germline V gene lookup returns CDR1 SGHVS and CDR2 FQNEAQ. The CDR3 DNA follows: TGTGCCAGCAGCTTAGGGCGGAAGTCCCGAATGACTGGGGATGAGCAGTTCTTC. Translation gives CASSLGRKSRMTGDEQFF.

This chain joins TRBV20-1 and TRBJ2-3, with D unclear. The CDR3 consists of 14 residues. Germline values: CDR1 DFQATT, CDR2 SNEGSKA (reference sequence). The ends were cut back, 0 bases at V and 6 bases at J, with 13 bases in the middle. The CDR3 DNA sequence: TGCAGTGCTAGAGATTGGGCCAAGGAGGATACGCAGTATTTT. It specifies CSARDWAKEDTQYF.

V usage is TRBV11-2 and J usage is TRBJ1-1, with TRBD1 matching over 10 bases. Germline V gene sequence: CDR1 SGHAT, CDR2 FQNNGV. The trim removed 2 bases at V and 0 bases at J, leaving 3 bases unmatched. This CDR3 is 16 amino acids long. The CDR3 loop reads CASSLRQGAVNTEAFF. The DNA of the CDR3 is TGTGCCAGCAGCTTAAGACAGGGGGCGGTGAACACTGAAGCTTTCTTT. The whole variable domain, remainder taken from reference TRBV11-2 and TRBJ1-1, is EAGVAQSPRYKIIEKRQSVAFWCNPISGHATLYWYQQILGQGPKLLIQFQNNGVVDDSQLPKDRFSAERLKGVDSTLKIQPAKLEDSAVYLCASSLRQGAVNTEAFFGQGTRLTVV.

The chain uses TRBV6-1 and TRBJ1-2, with D perhaps TRBD1 (5 bases). The germline gives CDR1 MNHNS, CDR2 SASEGT. V was clipped by 6 bases and J by 0 bases, with 8 bases between them. The CDR3 consists of 13 residues. CDR3 loop: CASSRAANYGYTF. CDR3 sequence (DNA): TGTGCCAGCAGCAGGGCCGCTAACTATGGCTACACCTTC.

In this sample, this clonotype turned up a few times. CDR3 in DNA: TGTGCCAGCAGTTTCGGACAGCAAGAAGGGGGACTGTTTTTT. Translation gives CASSFGQQEGGLFF. The chain carries TRBV6-5 and TRBJ1-4; possible D gene TRBD1, 6 bases. V was shortened by 4 bases and J by 13 bases, with 19 bases between the two germline ends. The CDR3 is 14 amino acids. Germline loops: CDR1 MNHEY, CDR2 SVGAGI.

This clonotype has more than one count but fewer than ten. The chain is built from TRBV19 and TRBJ2-5; 13 positions agree with TRBD2. The CDR3 has 15 residues. Germline CDR1 and CDR2: LNHDA and SQIVND (reference sequence). The trim removed 6 bases at V and 2 bases at J, leaving 3 bases unmatched. CDR3 in DNA: TGTGCCAGTAGCAGACTAGCGGGAGGACAAGAGACCCAGTACTTC. Its translation: CASSRLAGGQETQYF.